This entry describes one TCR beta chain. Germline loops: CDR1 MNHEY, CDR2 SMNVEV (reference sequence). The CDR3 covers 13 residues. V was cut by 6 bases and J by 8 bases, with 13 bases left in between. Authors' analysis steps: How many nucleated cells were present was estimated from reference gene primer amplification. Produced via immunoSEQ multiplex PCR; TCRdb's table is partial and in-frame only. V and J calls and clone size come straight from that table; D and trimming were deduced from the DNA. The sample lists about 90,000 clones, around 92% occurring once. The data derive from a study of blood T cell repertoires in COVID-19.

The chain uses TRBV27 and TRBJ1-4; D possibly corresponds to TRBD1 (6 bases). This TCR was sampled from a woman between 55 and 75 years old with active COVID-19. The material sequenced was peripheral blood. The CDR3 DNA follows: TGTGCCAGCAGGGGGGCCCTGGGGGAAAAACTGTTTTTT. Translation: CASRGALGEKLFF.